Listed below are T cell receptor beta chains from one sample, sequenced in a study of OX40 agonist ivuxolimab in advanced cancers. Profiling relied on immunoSEQ multiplex PCR, and the TCRdb table lists in-frame clones only, not all of them. The data show about 100,000 clones, more than 85% seen once. The sample was CD4+ or CD8+ T cells sorted from blood, taken in a trial of the OX40 agonist ivuxolimab. These receptors were collected from an adult with an advanced solid tumor such as melanoma, head and neck, liver or kidney cancer. Both conserved end residues are part of each CDR3. A D gene is named only where the DNA matches it firmly. Not all rows give a size; the values are once, few, many and, for expanded clones, a class.

clone size,CDR3 length,V gene,D gene,J gene,CDR3 DNA,CDR3 protein
-,15,TRBV18,TRBD2,TRBJ2-3,TGTGCCAGCTCACTCACCGGGACTATGGAAGATACGCAGTATTTT,CASSLTGTMEDTQYF
-,13,TRBV5-1,-,TRBJ1-1,TGCGCCAGCAGGGGACCCGGGCGAGATGAAGCTTTCTTT,CASRGPGRDEAFF
-,14,TRBV27,-,TRBJ2-5,TGTGCCAGCAGTTCCGCCCGGGATCCAGAGACCCAGTACTTC,CASSSARDPETQYF
-,12,TRBV7-3,-,TRBJ2-1,TGTGCCAGCAGCTTAATAGGGAATGAGCAGTTCTTC,CASSLIGNEQFF
-,14,TRBV19,-,TRBJ1-2,TGTGCCGTGGGGCCAAAACAAAGGGAAGGAAGCTACACCTTC,CAVGPKQREGSYTF
-,16,TRBV2,TRBD2,TRBJ2-5,TGTGCCAGCAGTACACCGCCGCGGGAGTTATTGGAGACCCAGTACTTC,CASSTPPRELLETQYF
few,14,TRBV7-2,-,TRBJ1-1,TGTGCCAGCAGCTGGGCCTACGATAACACTGAAGCTTTCTTT,CASSWAYDNTEAFF
-,17,TRBV15,TRBD2,TRBJ2-2,TGTGCCACCAGCATAACACCGGGACTAGCGTTTCCCGGGGAGCTGTTTTTT,CATSITPGLAFPGELFF
once,13,TRBV7-3,TRBD1,TRBJ1-1,TGTGCCAGCAGTCAGGGGGCGAACACTGAAGCTTTCTTT,CASSQGANTEAFF
-,14,TRBV7-9,-,TRBJ2-1,TGTGCCAGCAGCTTAGACTTAGTCGTCAATGAGCAGTTCTTC,CASSLDLVVNEQFF
-,14,TRBV4-2,TRBD2,TRBJ2-1,TGTGCCAGCAGCCCCAGCGGGAGGGCGGGGGAGCAGTTCTTC,CASSPSGRAGEQFF
-,14,TRBV30,-,TRBJ2-4,TGTGCCTGCCCCGCCATAGCCGCCAAAAACATTCAGTACTTC,CACPAIAAKNIQYF
-,12,TRBV10-2,-,TRBJ1-4,TGCGCCAGCAGTGACAGGGGAGGAAAACTGTTTTTT,CASSDRGGKLFF
-,17,TRBV9,TRBD2,TRBJ2-1,TGTGCCAGCAGCCCCACCGGGACTAGCGGGAGGGTCGGTGAGCAGTTCTTC,CASSPTGTSGRVGEQFF
-,15,TRBV7-9,TRBD1,TRBJ1-1,TGTGCCAGCAGCATCGGGACAGGGGAGAACACTGAAGCTTTCTTT,CASSIGTGENTEAFF
-,16,TRBV4-2,TRBD2,TRBJ2-7,TGTGCCAGCAGCCAAGATCTCGGGGGAGGGGCCTACGAGCAGTACTTC,CASSQDLGGGAYEQYF
-,13,TRBV10-3,TRBD2,TRBJ2-7,TGTGCCATCAGTGTCCGGGAGGGATACGAGCAGTACTTC,CAISVREGYEQYF
-,17,TRBV19,TRBD1,TRBJ1-4,TGTGCCAGTAGTATCCCGACAGGGCTTGCAACTAATGAAAAACTGTTTTTT,CASSIPTGLATNEKLFF
-,15,TRBV4-2,TRBD2,TRBJ2-3,TGTGCCAGCAGCCAACTAGCGGGAGGAACAGATACGCAGTATTTT,CASSQLAGGTDTQYF
-,16,TRBV7-9,TRBD1,TRBJ2-7,TGTGCCAGCAGCTCTGTAGACAGGGGGTTAGGATACGAGCAGTACTTC,CASSSVDRGLGYEQYF
-,16,TRBV5-4,-,TRBJ1-4,TGTGCCAGCAGCTTGGGAAGGGTAGGGAGTAATGAAAAACTGTTTTTT,CASSLGRVGSNEKLFF
-,17,TRBV5-1,TRBD1,TRBJ2-1,TGCGCCAGCAGCTCTACAGGACAGGGGATGGGCTACAATGAGCAGTTCTTC,CASSSTGQGMGYNEQFF
-,16,TRBV21-1,-,TRBJ2-1,TGTGCCAGCAGCAAACCCCGGGCCCGACGCAACAATGAGCAGTTCTTC,CASSKPRARRNNEQFF
-,15,TRBV19,-,TRBJ1-2,TGTGCCAGTAGTATATGGGGGACTGGGAATCGAGGCTACACCTTC,CASSIWGTGNRGYTF
once,17,TRBV4-2,-,TRBJ2-3,TGTGCCAGCAGCTACACGGGCGGCCACCGGGACACAGATACGCAGTATTTT,CASSYTGGHRDTDTQYF
-,14,TRBV6-5,-,TRBJ1-5,TGTGCCAGCAGACCAGGGGATTTCAGTCAGCCCCAGCATTTT,CASRPGDFSQPQHF
-,13,TRBV5-1,-,TRBJ2-2,TGCGCCAGCAGCCAGGACTTCACCGGGGAGCTGTTTTTT,CASSQDFTGELFF
-,11,TRBV20-1,-,TRBJ2-5,TGCAGTGCTCCCCAGGGTGAGACCCAGTACTTC,CSAPQGETQYF
-,14,TRBV5-1,-,TRBJ1-1,TGCGCCAGCAGGGAAGGGACAACGAACACTGAAGCTTTCTTT,CASREGTTNTEAFF
-,14,TRBV6-6,-,TRBJ2-4,TGTGCCAGCCAGGATCCCCTAGCCAAAAACATTCAGTACTTC,CASQDPLAKNIQYF
-,16,TRBV2,TRBD2,TRBJ2-1,TGTGCCAGCAAGAAGCGGGAGTCTTTTTTGTACAATGAGCAGTTCTTC,CASKKRESFLYNEQFF
-,15,TRBV5-1,TRBD1,TRBJ1-1,TGCGCCAGCAGCCTCAGCGGACAGGGAGGCACTGAAGCTTTCTTT,CASSLSGQGGTEAFF
-,15,TRBV4-3,-,TRBJ1-2,TGCGCCAGCAGCCAAGTTGCCGTCGGAAACTATGGCTACACCTTC,CASSQVAVGNYGYTF
once,8,TRBV29-1,-,TRBJ1-1,TGCAGCGGGGATGAAGCTTTCTTT,CSGDEAFF
-,15,TRBV30,TRBD1,TRBJ2-2,TGTGCCTGGAGTAGACAGGGGGGGAGAACCGGGGAGCTGTTTTTT,CAWSRQGGRTGELFF
-,14,TRBV19,-,TRBJ1-1,TGTGCCAGTAGTATCCCAGGGAGGAACACTGAAGCTTTCTTT,CASSIPGRNTEAFF
-,16,TRBV18,TRBD1,TRBJ1-1,TGTGCCAGCTCACCTGGACAGGGCCCCATGAACACTGAAGCTTTCTTT,CASSPGQGPMNTEAFF
-,14,TRBV18,TRBD1,TRBJ2-5,TGTGCCAGCTCACCAACGACAGGGTCCGAGACCCAGTACTTC,CASSPTTGSETQYF
-,14,TRBV27,-,TRBJ2-7,TGTGCCAGCAGGATAAGGGGGGGGCGAGGCGAGCAGTACTTC,CASRIRGGRGEQYF
-,13,TRBV19,-,TRBJ1-4,TGTGCCAGTACTCGGGGAGGGGTTGAAAAACTGTTTTTT,CASTRGGVEKLFF
-,14,TRBV5-4,TRBD1,TRBJ2-7,TGTGCCAGCACCTCTGGGACAGGGTCCTACGAGCAGTACTTC,CASTSGTGSYEQYF
-,16,TRBV7-2,-,TRBJ2-2,TGTGCCAGCAGCGTCCGTCTAGGCGGGGACACCGGGGAGCTGTTTTTT,CASSVRLGGDTGELFF
-,15,TRBV5-6,TRBD1,TRBJ2-5,TGTGCCAGCAGATCTCGACAGGGGATTTGGGAGACCCAGTACTTC,CASRSRQGIWETQYF
-,16,TRBV13,-,TRBJ2-5,TGTGCCAGCAGCAAAAGTGAGGTGACGGTCCAAGAGACCCAGTACTTC,CASSKSEVTVQETQYF
-,15,TRBV5-1,TRBD2,TRBJ2-7,TGCGCCAGCAGCGATACTAGCGGGAGGGCCTACGAGCAGTACTTC,CASSDTSGRAYEQYF
few,10,TRBV6-5,-,TRBJ2-5,TGTGCCAGCGGACAAGAGACCCAGTACTTC,CASGQETQYF
-,13,TRBV29-1,TRBD1,TRBJ2-5,TGCAGCGGGGGGACAGGGTCGGTTGAGACCCAGTACTTC,CSGGTGSVETQYF
-,16,TRBV28,-,TRBJ1-3,TGTGCCAGCAGTTTCCTGTCGGGGGAAGGTGGAAACACCATATATTTT,CASSFLSGEGGNTIYF
-,12,TRBV6-5,-,TRBJ2-7,TGTGCCAGCCGGGTCAGCTCCTACGAGCAGTACTTC,CASRVSSYEQYF
-,13,TRBV6-1,-,TRBJ1-5,TGTGCCAGCAGTGGACAGTACAATCAGCCCCAGCATTTT,CASSGQYNQPQHF
-,17,TRBV28,-,TRBJ2-1,TGTGCCAGCACCCTAAAGATTGCAGTTCAATCCGACAATGAGCAGTTCTTC,CASTLKIAVQSDNEQFF
-,16,TRBV23-1,-,TRBJ2-4,TGCGCCAGCAGTCAAAGGGTCGGCCTAGCCAAAAACATTCAGTACTTC,CASSQRVGLAKNIQYF
-,15,TRBV7-2,TRBD1,TRBJ1-3,TGTGCCAGCAGCTCGGGACAGGCGGCGGGAAACACCATATATTTT,CASSSGQAAGNTIYF
-,14,TRBV28,-,TRBJ2-7,TGTGCCAGCAGTTTGCCGGGACCGCCCTACGAGCAGTACTTC,CASSLPGPPYEQYF
-,15,TRBV6-5,TRBD2,TRBJ2-1,TGTGCCAGCAGTTACGGTCGGGAGGTAAACAATGAGCAGTTCTTC,CASSYGREVNNEQFF
-,15,TRBV6-1,TRBD1,TRBJ1-4,TGTGCCAGCAGGATCTACAGGGGGCGCGTTGAAAAACTGTTTTTT,CASRIYRGRVEKLFF
-,14,TRBV27,TRBD1,TRBJ2-5,TGTGCCAGCAGCTCGGACAGGTTCCGTGAGACCCAGTACTTC,CASSSDRFRETQYF
-,12,TRBV5-6,-,TRBJ2-3,TGTGCCAGCAGCTTAGGTGCAGATACGCAGTATTTT,CASSLGADTQYF
-,16,TRBV5-4,-,TRBJ2-3,TGTGCCAGCAGCTTGACCCGGGGCGAGGGCCGAGATACGCAGTATTTT,CASSLTRGEGRDTQYF
-,13,TRBV5-1,-,TRBJ1-4,TGCGCCAGCAGCTTCCAGGTCGATGAAAAACTGTTTTTT,CASSFQVDEKLFF